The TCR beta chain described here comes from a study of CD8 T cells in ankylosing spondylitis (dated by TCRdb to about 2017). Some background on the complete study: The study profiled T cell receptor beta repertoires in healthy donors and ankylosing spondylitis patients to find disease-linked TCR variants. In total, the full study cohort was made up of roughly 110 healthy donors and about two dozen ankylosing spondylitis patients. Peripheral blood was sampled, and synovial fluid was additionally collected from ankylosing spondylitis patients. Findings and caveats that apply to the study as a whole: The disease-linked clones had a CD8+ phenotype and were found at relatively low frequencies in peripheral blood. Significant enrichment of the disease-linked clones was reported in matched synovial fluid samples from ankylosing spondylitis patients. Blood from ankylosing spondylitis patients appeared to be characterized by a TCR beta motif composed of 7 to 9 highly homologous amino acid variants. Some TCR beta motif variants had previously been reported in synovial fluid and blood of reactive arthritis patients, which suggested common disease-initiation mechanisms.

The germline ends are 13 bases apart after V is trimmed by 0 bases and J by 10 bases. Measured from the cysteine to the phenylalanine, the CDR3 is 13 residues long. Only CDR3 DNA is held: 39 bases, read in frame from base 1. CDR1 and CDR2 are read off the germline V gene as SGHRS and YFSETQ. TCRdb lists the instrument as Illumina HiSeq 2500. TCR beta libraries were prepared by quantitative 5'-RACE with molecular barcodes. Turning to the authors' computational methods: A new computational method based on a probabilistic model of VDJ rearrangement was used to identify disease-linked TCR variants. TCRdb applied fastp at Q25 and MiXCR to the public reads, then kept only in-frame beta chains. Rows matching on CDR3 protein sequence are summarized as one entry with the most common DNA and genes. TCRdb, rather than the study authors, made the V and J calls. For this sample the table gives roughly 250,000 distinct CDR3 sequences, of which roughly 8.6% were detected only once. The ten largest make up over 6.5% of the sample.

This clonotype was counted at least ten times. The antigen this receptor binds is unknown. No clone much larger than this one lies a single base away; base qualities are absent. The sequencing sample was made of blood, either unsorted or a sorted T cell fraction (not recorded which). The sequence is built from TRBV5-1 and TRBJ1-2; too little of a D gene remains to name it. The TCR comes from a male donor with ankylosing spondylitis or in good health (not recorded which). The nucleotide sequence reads TGCGCCAGCAGCTTGGTCGGTGCGTATCTCTACACCTTC. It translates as CASSLVGAYLYTF. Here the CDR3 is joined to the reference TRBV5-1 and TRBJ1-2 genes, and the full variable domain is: KAGVTQTPRYLIKTRGQQVTLSCSPISGHRSVSWYQQTPGQGLQFLFEYFSETQRNKGNFPGRFSGRQFSNSRSEMNVSTLELGDSALYLCASSLVGAYLYTFGSGTRLTVV.